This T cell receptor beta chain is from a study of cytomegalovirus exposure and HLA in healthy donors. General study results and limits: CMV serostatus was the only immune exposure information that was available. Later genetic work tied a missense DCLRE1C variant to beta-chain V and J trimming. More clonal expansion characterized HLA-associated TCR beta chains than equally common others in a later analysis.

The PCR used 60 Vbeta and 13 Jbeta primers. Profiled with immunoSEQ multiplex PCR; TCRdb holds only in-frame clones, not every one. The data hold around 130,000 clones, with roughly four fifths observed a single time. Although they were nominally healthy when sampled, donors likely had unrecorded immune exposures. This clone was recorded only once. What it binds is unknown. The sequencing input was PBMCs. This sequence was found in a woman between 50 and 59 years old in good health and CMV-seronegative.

Written as DNA, the CDR3 is TGCGCCAGCAGCCTCCGGAGGGGGCTGAACACTGAAGCTTTCTTT. This codes for CASSLRRGLNTEAFF. The chain couples TRBV4-3 to TRBJ1-1; 7 nucleotides agree with TRBD1. From germline, CDR1 is LGHNA and CDR2 YSLEER. With V trimmed by 4 bases and J by 0 bases, 5 bases remained unmatched. The length of the CDR3 is 15 residues.